The T cell receptor (beta chain) under discussion was sequenced for a study of T cell responses to AZD1222 COVID-19 vaccine. Study outcomes and limitations: In a largely white British group with more females than males, clonal diversity was possibly underestimated.

Of note for this clone: Its antigen is unknown.

V gave up 4 bases and J gave up 1 base, with 11 bases separating them. CDR3 length: 14 residues. Germline-derived CDR1 and CDR2 are SGHTA and FQGNSA. The protocol was immunoSEQ multiplex PCR, while the TCRdb copy is restricted to in-frame clones and leaves out a portion. The sample yields roughly 80,000 clones, roughly 88% seen once. The sequencing here drew on peripheral blood, taken on day 0 of MenACWY control vaccination. This clonotype originated in an adult in good health. This chain links TRBV7-2 with TRBJ2-7; D may be TRBD1 (5 bases). Written as DNA, the CDR3 is TGTGCCAGCAGCTCCCAGGGAAGATCCTACGAGCAGTACTTC. Protein: CASSSQGRSYEQYF.